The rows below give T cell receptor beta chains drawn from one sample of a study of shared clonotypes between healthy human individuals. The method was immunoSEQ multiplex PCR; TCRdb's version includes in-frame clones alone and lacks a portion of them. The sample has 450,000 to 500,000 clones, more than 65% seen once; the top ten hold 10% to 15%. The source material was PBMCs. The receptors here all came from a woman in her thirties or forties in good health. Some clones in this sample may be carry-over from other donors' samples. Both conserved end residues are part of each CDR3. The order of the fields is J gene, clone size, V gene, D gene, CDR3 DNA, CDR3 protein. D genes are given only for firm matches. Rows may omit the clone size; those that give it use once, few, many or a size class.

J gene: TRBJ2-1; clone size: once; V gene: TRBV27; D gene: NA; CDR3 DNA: TGTGCCAGCAGTTTAGGGAGAGGTTCCTACAATGAGCAGTTCTTC; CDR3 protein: CASSLGRGSYNEQFF
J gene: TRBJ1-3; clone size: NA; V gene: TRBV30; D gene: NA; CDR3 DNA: TGTGCCTCAGGGCGGACAAACTCTGGAAACACCATATATTTT; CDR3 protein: CASGRTNSGNTIYF
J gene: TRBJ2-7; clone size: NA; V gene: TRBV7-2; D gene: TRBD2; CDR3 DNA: TGTGCCAGCAGAGTAAGGCTAGCGGGATCCTACGAGCAGTACTTC; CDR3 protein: CASRVRLAGSYEQYF
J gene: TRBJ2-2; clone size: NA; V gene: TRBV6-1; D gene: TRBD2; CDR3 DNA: TGTGCCGCCCAGCCCAGCGGGGAGGTCCACGGGGAGCTGTTTTTT; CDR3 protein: CAAQPSGEVHGELFF
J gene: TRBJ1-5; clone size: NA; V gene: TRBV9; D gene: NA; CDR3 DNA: TGTGCCAGCAGCTCCGAGACAGGCAATCAGCCCCAGCATTTT; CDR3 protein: CASSSETGNQPQHF
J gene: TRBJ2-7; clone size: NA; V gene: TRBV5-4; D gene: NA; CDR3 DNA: TGTGCCAGCAGTTCACAGGTACTAGTCGGGTCCTACGAGCAGTACTTC; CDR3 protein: CASSSQVLVGSYEQYF
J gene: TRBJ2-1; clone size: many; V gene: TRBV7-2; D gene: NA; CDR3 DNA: TGTGCCAGCAGCTTAGCGCTCACGGTGAGCTCCTACAATGAGCAGTTCTTC; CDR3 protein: CASSLALTVSSYNEQFF
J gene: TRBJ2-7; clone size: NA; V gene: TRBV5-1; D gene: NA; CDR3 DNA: TGCGCCAGCAGGGATCGGGCAGGGGAAGGGGCCTACGAGCAGTACTTC; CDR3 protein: CASRDRAGEGAYEQYF
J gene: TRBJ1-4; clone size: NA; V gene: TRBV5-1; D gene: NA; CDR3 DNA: TGCGCCAGCAGCTCAGAGCTGGGGGCATTGTTTTTT; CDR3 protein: CASSSELGALFF
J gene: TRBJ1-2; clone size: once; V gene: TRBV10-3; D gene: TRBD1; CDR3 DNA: TGTGCCATCACCAGGGGGGGTCGGGACTATGGCTACACCTTC; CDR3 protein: CAITRGGRDYGYTF
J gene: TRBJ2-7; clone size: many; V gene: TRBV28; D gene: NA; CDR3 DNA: TGTGCCACCCAAGCCCGCTACGAGCAGTACTTC; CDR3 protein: CATQARYEQYF
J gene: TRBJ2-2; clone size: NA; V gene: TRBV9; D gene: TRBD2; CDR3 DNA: TGTGCCAGCAGCGTAGTAGCGGGAGTGGCCGGGGAGCTGTTTTTT; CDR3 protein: CASSVVAGVAGELFF
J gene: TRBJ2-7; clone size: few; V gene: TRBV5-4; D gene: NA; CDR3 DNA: TGTGCCAGCAGCCCGCAGACGGGGGCAAGCTACGAGCAGTACTTC; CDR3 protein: CASSPQTGASYEQYF
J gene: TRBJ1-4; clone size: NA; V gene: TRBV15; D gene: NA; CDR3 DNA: TGTGCCACCAGCAGAGATAGCAGACGAAATGAAAAACTGTTTTTT; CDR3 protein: CATSRDSRRNEKLFF
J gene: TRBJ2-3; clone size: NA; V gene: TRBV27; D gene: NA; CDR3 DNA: TGTGCCAGCAGTCCGTGGAGCTCTAGCACAGATACGCAGTATTTT; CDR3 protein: CASSPWSSSTDTQYF
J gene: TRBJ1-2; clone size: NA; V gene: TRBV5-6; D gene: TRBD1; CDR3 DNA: TGTGCCAGCAGCTTGAACAGGGGCTATGGCTACACCTTC; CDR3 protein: CASSLNRGYGYTF
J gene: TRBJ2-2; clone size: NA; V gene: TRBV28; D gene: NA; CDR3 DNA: TGTGCCAGCAGTTTGGGGGGCGCCGGCACCGGGGAGCTGTTTTTT; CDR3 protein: CASSLGGAGTGELFF
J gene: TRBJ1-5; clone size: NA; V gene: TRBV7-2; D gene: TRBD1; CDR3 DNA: TGTGCCAGCAGCCTGGGACAGGGGATTTGGCAGCCCCAGCATTTT; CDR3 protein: CASSLGQGIWQPQHF
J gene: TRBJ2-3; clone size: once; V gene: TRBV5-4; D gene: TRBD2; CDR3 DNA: TGTGCCAGCAGGGGGACTAGCGGGAGGGTGGATACGCAGTATTTT; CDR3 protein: CASRGTSGRVDTQYF
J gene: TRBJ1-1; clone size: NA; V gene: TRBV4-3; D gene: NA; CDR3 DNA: TGCGCCAGCAGCCAAGAGCCCTCACGGGTGAACACTGAAGCTTTCTTT; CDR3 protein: CASSQEPSRVNTEAFF
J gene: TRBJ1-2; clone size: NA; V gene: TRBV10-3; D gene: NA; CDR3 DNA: TGTGCCATCAGTGAGCAAGGCCGACGTCTGGCCTTC; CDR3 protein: CAISEQGRRLAF
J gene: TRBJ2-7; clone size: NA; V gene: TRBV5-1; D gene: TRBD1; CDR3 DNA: TGCGCCAGCAGCTTGGGGATAGACAGGGCCCACGAGCAGTACTTC; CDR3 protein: CASSLGIDRAHEQYF
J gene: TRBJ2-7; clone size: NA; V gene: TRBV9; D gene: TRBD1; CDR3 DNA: TGTGCCAGCAGCGCGAACAGGGGTTCCTACGAGCAGTACTTC; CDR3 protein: CASSANRGSYEQYF
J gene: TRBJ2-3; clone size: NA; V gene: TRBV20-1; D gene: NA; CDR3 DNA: TGCAGTGCCGGGGGTGAGGATACGCAGTATTTT; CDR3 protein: CSAGGEDTQYF
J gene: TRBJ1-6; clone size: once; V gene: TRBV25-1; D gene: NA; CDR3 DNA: TGTGCCAGCAGTGAATATCGGGGAGCATATAATTCACCCCTCCACTTT; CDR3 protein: CASSEYRGAYNSPLHF
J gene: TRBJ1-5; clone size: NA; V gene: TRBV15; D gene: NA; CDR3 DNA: TGTGCCACCAGCGCCGGCAGTCAGCCCCAGCATTTT; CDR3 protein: CATSAGSQPQHF
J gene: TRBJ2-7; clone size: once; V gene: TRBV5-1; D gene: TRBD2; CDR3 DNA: TGCGCCAGCAGCTTGGCTGTCCTAGCGGGAGTCGACGAGCAGTACTTC; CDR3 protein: CASSLAVLAGVDEQYF
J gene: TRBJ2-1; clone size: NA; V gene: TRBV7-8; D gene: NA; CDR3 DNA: TGTGCCAGCAGCTTAGAGTGGGGTTATGAGCAGTTCTTC; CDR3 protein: CASSLEWGYEQFF
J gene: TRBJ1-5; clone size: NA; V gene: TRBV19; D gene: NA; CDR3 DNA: TGTGCCAGTAGCGGTGACAGTAATCAGCCCCAGCATTTT; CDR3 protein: CASSGDSNQPQHF
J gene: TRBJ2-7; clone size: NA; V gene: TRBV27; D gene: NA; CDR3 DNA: TGTGCCAGCGGATTATTGGGGCCACACGAGCAGTACTTC; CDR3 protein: CASGLLGPHEQYF
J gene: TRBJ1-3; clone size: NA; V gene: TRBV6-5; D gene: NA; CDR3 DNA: TGTGCCAGCAGGACATCTGGAAACACCATATATTTT; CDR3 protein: CASRTSGNTIYF
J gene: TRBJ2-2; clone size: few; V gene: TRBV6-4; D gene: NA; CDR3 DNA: TGTGCCAGCAGTGAGGATCCAGGGGTGGCCGGGGAGCTGTTTTTT; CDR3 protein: CASSEDPGVAGELFF
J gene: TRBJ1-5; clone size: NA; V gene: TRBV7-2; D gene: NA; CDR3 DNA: TGTGCCAGCAGCTTTAGGAGGGGCAATCAGCCCCAGCATTTT; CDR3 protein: CASSFRRGNQPQHF
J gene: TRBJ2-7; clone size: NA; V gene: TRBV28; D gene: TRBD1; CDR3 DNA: TGTGCCACCTGGGACAGGAGGACCTACGAGCAGTACTTC; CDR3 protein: CATWDRRTYEQYF
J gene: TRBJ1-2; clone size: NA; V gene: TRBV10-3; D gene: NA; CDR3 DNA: TGTGCCATCAGTGAGCGGGAGGACAGAGCCTGGGGCTACACCTTC; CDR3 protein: CAISEREDRAWGYTF
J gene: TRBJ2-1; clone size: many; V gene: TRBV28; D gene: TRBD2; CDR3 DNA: TGTGCCAGCATTAAGGGGCTAGCGGGAAATGAGCAGTTCTTC; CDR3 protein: CASIKGLAGNEQFF
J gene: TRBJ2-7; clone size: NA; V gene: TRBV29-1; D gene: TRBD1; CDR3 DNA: TGCAGCGTTGAAACCGGTGAAGGGGGCATCAACGAGCAGTACTTC; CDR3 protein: CSVETGEGGINEQYF